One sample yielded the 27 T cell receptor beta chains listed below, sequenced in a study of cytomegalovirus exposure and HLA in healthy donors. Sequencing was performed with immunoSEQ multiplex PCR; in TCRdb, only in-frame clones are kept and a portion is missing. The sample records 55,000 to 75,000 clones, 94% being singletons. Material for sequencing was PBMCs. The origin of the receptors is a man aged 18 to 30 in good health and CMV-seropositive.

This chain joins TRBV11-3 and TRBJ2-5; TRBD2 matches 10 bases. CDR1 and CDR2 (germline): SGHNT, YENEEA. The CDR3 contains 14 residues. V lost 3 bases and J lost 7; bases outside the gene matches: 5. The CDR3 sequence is CASSLASGRGTQYF. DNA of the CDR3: TGTGCCAGCAGCTTGGCTAGCGGGAGAGGGACCCAGTACTTC. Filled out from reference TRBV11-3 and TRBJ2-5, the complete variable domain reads EAGVVQSPRYKIIEKKQPVAFWCNPISGHNTLYWYLQNLGQGPELLIRYENEEAVDDSQLPKDRFSAERLKGVDSTLKIQPAELGDSAVYLCASSLASGRGTQYFGPGTRLLVL.

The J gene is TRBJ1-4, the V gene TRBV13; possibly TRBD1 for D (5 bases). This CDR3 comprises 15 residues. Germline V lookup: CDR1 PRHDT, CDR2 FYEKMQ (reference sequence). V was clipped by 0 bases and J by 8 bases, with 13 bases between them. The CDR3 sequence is CASSLGGGIKEKLFF. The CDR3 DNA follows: TGTGCCAGCAGCTTAGGTGGGGGGATTAAGGAAAAACTGTTTTTT. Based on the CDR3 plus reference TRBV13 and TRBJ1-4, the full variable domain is AAGVIQSPRHLIKEKRETATLKCYPIPRHDTVYWYQQGPGQDPQFLISFYEKMQSDKGSIPDRFSAQQFSDYHSELNMSSLELGDSALYFCASSLGGGIKEKLFFGSGTQLSVL.

The CDR3 reads CASSIEGQGVNTEAFF. CDR3 in DNA: TGTGCCAGTAGTATAGAGGGGCAGGGGGTGAACACTGAAGCTTTCTTT. The chain carries TRBV19 and TRBJ1-1; 7 bases map to TRBD1. Germline-derived CDR1 and CDR2 are LNHDA and SQIVND (reference sequence). This CDR3 comprises 16 residues. V dropped 0 bases and J dropped 0; count of bases not matched to a gene: 4.

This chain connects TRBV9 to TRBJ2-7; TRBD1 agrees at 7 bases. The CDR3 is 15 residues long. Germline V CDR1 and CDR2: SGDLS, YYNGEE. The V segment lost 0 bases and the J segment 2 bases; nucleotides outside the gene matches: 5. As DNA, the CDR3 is TGTGCCAGCAGCGTAGGACAGGGTGGGACCTACGAGCAGTACTTC. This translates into CASSVGQGGTYEQYF.

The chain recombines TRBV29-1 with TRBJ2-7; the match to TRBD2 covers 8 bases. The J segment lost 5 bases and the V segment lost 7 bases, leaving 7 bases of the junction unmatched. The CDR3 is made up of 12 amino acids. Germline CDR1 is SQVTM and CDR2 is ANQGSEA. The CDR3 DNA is TGCAGCGCCGGGAGGGATAGCGACGAGCAGTACTTC. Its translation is CSAGRDSDEQYF.

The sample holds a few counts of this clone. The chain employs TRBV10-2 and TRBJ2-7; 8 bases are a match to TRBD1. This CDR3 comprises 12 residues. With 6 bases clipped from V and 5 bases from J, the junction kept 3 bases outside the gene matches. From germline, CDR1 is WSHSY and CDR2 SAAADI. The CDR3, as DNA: TGCGCCAGCAGCGGACAGGGACACGAGCAGTACTTC. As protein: CASSGQGHEQYF.

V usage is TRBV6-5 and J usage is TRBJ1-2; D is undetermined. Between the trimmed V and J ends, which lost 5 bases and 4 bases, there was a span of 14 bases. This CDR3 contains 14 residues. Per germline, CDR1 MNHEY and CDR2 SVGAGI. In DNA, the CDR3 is TGTGCCAGCAGTGTGGCTAGGCAAGGCTATGGCTACACCTTC. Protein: CASSVARQGYGYTF.

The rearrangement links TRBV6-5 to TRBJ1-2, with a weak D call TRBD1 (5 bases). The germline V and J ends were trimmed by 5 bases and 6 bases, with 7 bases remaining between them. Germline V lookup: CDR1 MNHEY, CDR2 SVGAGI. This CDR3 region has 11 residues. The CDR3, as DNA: TGTGCCAGCAGTAGGGGTGATGGCTACACCTTC. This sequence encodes CASSRGDGYTF.

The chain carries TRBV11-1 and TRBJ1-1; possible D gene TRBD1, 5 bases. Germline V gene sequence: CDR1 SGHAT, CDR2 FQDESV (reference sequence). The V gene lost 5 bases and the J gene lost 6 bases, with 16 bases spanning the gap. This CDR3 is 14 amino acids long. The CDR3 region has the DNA TGTGCCAGCAGCGCCCGGAGGGGTGGGGCTGAAGCTTTCTTT. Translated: CASSARRGGAEAFF.

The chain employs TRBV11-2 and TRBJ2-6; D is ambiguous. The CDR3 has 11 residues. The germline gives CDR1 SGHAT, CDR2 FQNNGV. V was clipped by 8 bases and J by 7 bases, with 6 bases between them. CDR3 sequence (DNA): TGTGCCAGCGCGACAGCCAACGTCCTGACTTTC. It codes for CASATANVLTF.

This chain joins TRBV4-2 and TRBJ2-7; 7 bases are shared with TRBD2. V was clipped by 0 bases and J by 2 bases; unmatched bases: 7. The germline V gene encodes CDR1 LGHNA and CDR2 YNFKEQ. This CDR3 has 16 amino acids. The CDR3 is CASSQDGASGPYEQYF. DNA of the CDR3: TGTGCCAGCAGCCAAGATGGGGCTAGCGGACCCTACGAGCAGTACTTC.

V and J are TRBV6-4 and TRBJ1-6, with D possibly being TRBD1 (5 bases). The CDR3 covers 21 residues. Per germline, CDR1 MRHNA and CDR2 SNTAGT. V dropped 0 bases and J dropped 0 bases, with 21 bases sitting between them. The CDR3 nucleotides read TGTGCCAGCAGTGACTCGGGCAGGGAATATTCCTCGAGCTCCTATAATTCACCCCTCCACTTT. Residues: CASSDSGREYSSSSYNSPLHF.

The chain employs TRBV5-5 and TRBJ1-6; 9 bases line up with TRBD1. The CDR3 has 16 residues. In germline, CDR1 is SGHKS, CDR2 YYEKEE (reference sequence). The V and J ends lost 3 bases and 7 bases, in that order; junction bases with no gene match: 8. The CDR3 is CASSWGTGQGNSPLHF. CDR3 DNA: TGTGCCAGCAGCTGGGGAACCGGACAGGGGAATTCACCCCTCCACTTT.

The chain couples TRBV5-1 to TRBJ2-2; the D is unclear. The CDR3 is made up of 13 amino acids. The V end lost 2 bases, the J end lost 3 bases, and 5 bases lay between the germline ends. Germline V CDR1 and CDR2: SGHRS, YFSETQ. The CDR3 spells CASSLTDTGELFF. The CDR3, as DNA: TGCGCCAGCAGCTTAACAGACACCGGGGAGCTGTTTTTT.

The CDR3 DNA follows: TGTGCCAGCAGCTTCGTCTCCTCTGGAAACACCATATATTTT. Protein product: CASSFVSSGNTIYF. The rearrangement uses TRBV7-2 and TRBJ1-3; D unresolved. Germline lookup yields CDR1 SGHTA and CDR2 FQGNSA. V lost 3 bases to trimming and J lost 0 bases, with 6 bases between them. The CDR3 covers 14 residues.

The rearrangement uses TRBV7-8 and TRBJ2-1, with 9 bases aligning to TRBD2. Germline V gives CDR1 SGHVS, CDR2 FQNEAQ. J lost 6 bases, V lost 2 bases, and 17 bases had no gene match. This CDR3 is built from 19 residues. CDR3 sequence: CASSLPRFSGTSYLNEQFF. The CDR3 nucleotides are TGTGCCAGCAGCTTACCAAGATTCTCCGGGACTAGCTATCTCAATGAGCAGTTCTTC.

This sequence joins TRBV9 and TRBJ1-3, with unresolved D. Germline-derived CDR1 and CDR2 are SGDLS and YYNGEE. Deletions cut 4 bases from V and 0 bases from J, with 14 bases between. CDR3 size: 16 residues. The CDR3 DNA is TGTGCCAGCAGCTCCGACGGAGTTAGCTCTGGAAACACCATATATTTT. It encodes CASSSDGVSSGNTIYF.

CDR3 DNA sequence: TGTGCCAGCAGCTTAGAGCCTGGGCTGGGTGAGCAGTTCTTC. Protein sequence: CASSLEPGLGEQFF. This chain uses TRBV7-6 with TRBJ2-1; D call uncertain. V lost 1 base to trimming and J lost 9 bases, with 13 bases between them. Germline loops: CDR1 SGHVS, CDR2 FNYEAQ. The CDR3 has 14 residues.

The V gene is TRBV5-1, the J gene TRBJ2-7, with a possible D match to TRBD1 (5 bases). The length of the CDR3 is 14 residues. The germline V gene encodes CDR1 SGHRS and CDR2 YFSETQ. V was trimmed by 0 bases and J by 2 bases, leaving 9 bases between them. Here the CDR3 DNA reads TGCGCCAGCAGCTTGGCTCGGACACCCTACGAGCAGTACTTC. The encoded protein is CASSLARTPYEQYF.

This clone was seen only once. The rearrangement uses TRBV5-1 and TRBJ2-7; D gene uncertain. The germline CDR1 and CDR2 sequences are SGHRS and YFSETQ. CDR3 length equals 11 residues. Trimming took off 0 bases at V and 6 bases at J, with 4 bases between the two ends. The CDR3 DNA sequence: TGCGCCAGCAGCTTGGGGCTCGAGCAGTACTTC. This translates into CASSLGLEQYF.

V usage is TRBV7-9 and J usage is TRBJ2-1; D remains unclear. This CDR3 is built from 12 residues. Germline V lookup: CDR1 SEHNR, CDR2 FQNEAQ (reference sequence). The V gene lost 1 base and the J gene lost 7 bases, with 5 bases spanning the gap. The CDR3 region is CASSLDHNEQFF. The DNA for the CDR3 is TGTGCCAGCAGCTTAGATCATAATGAGCAGTTCTTC.

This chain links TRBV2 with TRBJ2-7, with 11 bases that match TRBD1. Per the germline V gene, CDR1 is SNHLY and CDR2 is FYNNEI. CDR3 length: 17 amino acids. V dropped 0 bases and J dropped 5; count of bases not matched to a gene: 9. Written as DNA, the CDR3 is TGTGCCAGCAGTGAAGCTAGGGACAGGGGGGCATATGACGAGCAGTACTTC. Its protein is CASSEARDRGAYDEQYF.

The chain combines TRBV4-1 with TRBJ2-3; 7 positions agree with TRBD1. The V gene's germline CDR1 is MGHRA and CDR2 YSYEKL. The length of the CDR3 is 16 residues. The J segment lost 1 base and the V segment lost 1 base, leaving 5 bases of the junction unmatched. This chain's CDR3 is CASSQVLTGGTDTQYF. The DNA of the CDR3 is TGCGCCAGCAGCCAAGTATTAACAGGGGGCACAGATACGCAGTATTTT.

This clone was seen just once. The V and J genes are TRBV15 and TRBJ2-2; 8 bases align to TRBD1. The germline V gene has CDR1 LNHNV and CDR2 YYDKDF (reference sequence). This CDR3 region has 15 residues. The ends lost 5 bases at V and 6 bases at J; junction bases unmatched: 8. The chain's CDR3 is CATSSGQGLAGELFF. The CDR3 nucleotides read TGTGCCACCAGCTCCGGACAGGGATTAGCCGGGGAGCTGTTTTTT.

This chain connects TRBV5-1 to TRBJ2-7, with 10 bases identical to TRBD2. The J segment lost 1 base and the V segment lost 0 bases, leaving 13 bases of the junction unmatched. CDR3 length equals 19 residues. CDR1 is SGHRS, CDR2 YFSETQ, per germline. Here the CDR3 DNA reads TGCGCCAGCAGCTTGGGTTGGCCTAGCGGGAGCGCCAGGTCCTACGAGCAGTACTTC. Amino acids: CASSLGWPSGSARSYEQYF.

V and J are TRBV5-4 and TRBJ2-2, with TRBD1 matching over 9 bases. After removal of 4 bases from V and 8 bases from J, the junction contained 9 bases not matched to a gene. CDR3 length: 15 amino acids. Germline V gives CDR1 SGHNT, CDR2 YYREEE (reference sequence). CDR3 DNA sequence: TGTGCCAGCAGCGCTTTACAGGGGGCAGAAGGGGAGCTGTTTTTT. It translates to CASSALQGAEGELFF.

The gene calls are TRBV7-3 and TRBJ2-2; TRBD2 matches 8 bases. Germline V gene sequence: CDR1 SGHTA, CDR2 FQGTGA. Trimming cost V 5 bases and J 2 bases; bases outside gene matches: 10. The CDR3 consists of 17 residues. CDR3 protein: CASSARGGLRNTGELFF. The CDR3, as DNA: TGTGCCAGCAGCGCCCGGGGGGGGCTGCGAAACACCGGGGAGCTGTTTTTT.